The 2 T cell receptor beta chains below were found in one sample sequenced in a study of cytomegalovirus exposure and HLA in healthy donors. Researchers ran the PCR with 60 Vbeta and 13 Jbeta primers. Data came from immunoSEQ multiplex PCR; TCRdb stores just in-frame clones and leaves some out. The clone table shows more than 40,000 clones, with the ten largest holding less than 2.5%. The specimen was PBMCs. Receptors were obtained from a female donor in good health and CMV-seronegative.

This chain connects TRBV29-1 to TRBJ1-4; a possible D gene is TRBD1 (6 bases). Trimming pared 3 bases from V and 8 bases from J, leaving 10 bases between. Germline CDR1 and CDR2: SQVTM and ANQGSEA. The CDR3 covers 12 residues. In DNA, the CDR3 is TGCAGCGTTGACAGGGGTGACGAAAAACTGTTTTTT. Its translation: CSVDRGDEKLFF.

This chain uses TRBV30 with TRBJ1-1; no definite D call. Germline lookup yields CDR1 GTSNPN and CDR2 SVGIG (reference sequence). The CDR3 sequence is 12 residues long. V dropped 2 bases and J dropped 4 bases, with 8 bases sitting between them. The CDR3 reads CAWSLLSTEAFF. The CDR3, as DNA: TGTGCCTGGAGTCTACTAAGCACTGAAGCTTTCTTT.